This T cell receptor (beta chain) was obtained from a study of blood T cell repertoires in COVID-19. Study information: The United States, Italy and Spain supplied acute and convalescent COVID-19 samples. Sources were T cells, B-cell-depleted T cells, or PBMCs; the material itself was cDNA or gDNA.

CDR3 length: 11 residues. Trimming took off 11 bases at V and 2 bases at J, with 9 bases between the two ends. CDR1 is WSHSY, CDR2 SAAADI, per germline. The data were produced by immunoSEQ multiplex PCR, yet TCRdb's version contains in-frame clones alone and is incomplete. The profile shows about 59,000 clones, 65% to 90% of them singletons. What was sequenced was peripheral blood. This receptor was identified in an elderly woman with active or convalescent COVID-19. This rearrangement joins TRBV10-2 to TRBJ1-2; perhaps TRBD1 as D (6 bases). CDR3 loop: CAVGANYGYTF. The CDR3 nucleotides read TGCGCCGTGGGGGCGAACTATGGCTACACCTTC.